Listed below are T cell receptor beta chains from one sample, sequenced in a study of blood T cell repertoires in COVID-19. Libraries were prepared by immunoSEQ multiplex PCR; TCRdb keeps only in-frame clonotypes and omits some of them. The table has around 91,000 clones, about 85% seen once; the top ten hold 9.5% to 15%. The specimen was peripheral blood. The receptors were sampled from a human donor in a cohort sampled during active COVID-19. Both conserved end residues are part of each CDR3. D genes are given only for firm matches. A row's size may be missing; if present it is once, few, many or a size class.

j_call d_call v_call clone_size cdr3_aa cdr3_nt
TRBJ2-7 NA TRBV6-6 NA CASSKQIAYEQYF TGTGCCAGCAGCAAACAGATAGCCTACGAGCAGTACTTC
TRBJ1-6 NA TRBV9 NA CASSVAQGYGVNSPLHF TGTGCCAGCAGCGTAGCGCAGGGGTATGGGGTAAATTCACCCCTCCACTTT
TRBJ2-3 NA TRBV6-1 NA CASSERGSTDTQYF TGTGCCAGCAGTGAACGGGGGTCCACAGATACGCAGTATTTT
TRBJ1-1 NA TRBV6-2/TRBV6-3 NA CASSNGGPEAFF TGTGCCAGCAGTAACGGAGGCCCTGAAGCTTTCTTT
TRBJ1-1 NA TRBV11-2 NA CASSLGARANTEAFF TGTGCCAGCAGCTTAGGGGCCAGGGCAAACACTGAAGCTTTCTTT
TRBJ2-2 TRBD1 TRBV2 once CASSDQGAYTGELFF TGTGCCAGCAGTGATCAGGGGGCTTACACCGGGGAGCTGTTTTTT
TRBJ2-6 NA TRBV4-2 NA CASSQEQSSGANVLTF TGTGCCAGCAGCCAAGAACAGTCCTCTGGGGCCAACGTCCTGACTTTC
TRBJ2-3 NA TRBV28 NA CASSSPTSWGDTQYF TGTGCCAGCAGTTCCCCTACTAGTTGGGGAGATACGCAGTATTTT
TRBJ2-2 NA TRBV14 NA CASSQRRGGRTGELFF TGTGCCAGCAGCCAACGCAGGGGTGGACGAACCGGGGAGCTGTTTTTT
TRBJ1-5 NA TRBV11-2 once CASSLAYNQPQHF TGTGCCAGCAGCTTGGCTTACAATCAGCCCCAGCATTTT
TRBJ2-3 NA TRBV7-2 NA CASSLIRLGLMVDTQYF TGTGCCAGCAGCTTAATACGCCTAGGCCTGATGGTAGATACGCAGTATTTT
TRBJ2-2 NA TRBV9 NA CASSARGTGELFF TGTGCCAGCAGCGCCAGGGGCACCGGGGAGCTGTTTTTT
TRBJ2-7 NA TRBV6-5 once CASRDSVSYEQYF TGTGCCAGCAGAGACAGCGTCTCCTACGAGCAGTACTTC
TRBJ1-2 NA TRBV19 NA CASSILGSQYGYTF TGTGCCAGTAGTATACTGGGGAGTCAGTATGGCTACACCTTC
TRBJ1-4 TRBD1 TRBV16 NA CASSQSRGQGDATNEKLFF TGTGCCAGCAGCCAATCGAGGGGCCAGGGGGATGCAACTAATGAAAAACTGTTTTTT
TRBJ1-2 NA TRBV4-2 NA CASSLLQGGVQTYGYTF TGTGCCAGCAGCCTCCTACAAGGGGGGGTACAGACCTATGGCTACACCTTC
TRBJ2-7 NA TRBV4-1 NA CASSQEKTVHEQYF TGCGCCAGCAGCCAAGAGAAGACAGTCCACGAGCAGTACTTC
TRBJ2-7 NA TRBV30 NA CAWSLISYEQYF TGTGCCTGGAGCTTAATCTCCTACGAGCAGTACTTC
TRBJ2-5 TRBD2 TRBV10-3 NA CAISESTSGTGTQYF TGTGCCATCAGTGAGTCGACTAGCGGTACTGGGACCCAGTACTTC
TRBJ2-1 NA TRBV5-1 once CASSTSDWLRNEQFF TGCGCCAGCAGCACCTCTGACTGGCTTCGGAATGAGCAGTTCTTC
TRBJ2-2 TRBD2 TRBV5-6 NA CASSSRGAGELFF TGTGCCAGCAGCTCTCGGGGGGCCGGGGAGCTGTTTTTT
TRBJ1-2 TRBD1 TRBV30 NA CAWRSTGGDYGYTF TGTGCCTGGAGGTCAACAGGGGGAGACTATGGCTACACCTTC
TRBJ2-1 NA TRBV7-3 NA CASSVGWGFQFF TGTGCCAGCAGCGTGGGGTGGGGCTTTCAGTTCTTC
TRBJ2-5 TRBD2 TRBV3-1/TRBV3-2 NA CASSRVLAGWETQYF TGTGCCAGCAGTAGGGTACTAGCGGGATGGGAGACCCAGTACTTC
TRBJ2-3 NA TRBV9 NA CASSAGRSTDTQYF TGTGCCAGCAGCGCGGGGAGAAGCACAGATACGCAGTATTTT
TRBJ1-3 TRBD1 TRBV6-6 NA CASSPPFRTGERNTIYF TGTGCCAGCAGTCCTCCATTCCGAACAGGGGAGCGAAACACCATATATTTT
TRBJ2-1 TRBD2 TRBV18 NA CASSPFGTRDSYNEQFF TGTGCCAGCTCACCTTTTGGGACTAGGGATTCCTACAATGAGCAGTTCTTC
TRBJ2-7 NA TRBV7-2 NA CASSLEGDRNSLYEQYF TGTGCCAGCAGCTTAGAAGGGGATAGAAACTCCCTCTACGAGCAGTACTTC
TRBJ2-1 NA TRBV4-2 NA CASSQVAVYNEQFF TGTGCCAGCAGCCAAGTCGCGGTCTACAATGAGCAGTTCTTC